This T cell receptor beta chain was recovered during a study of metastatic and nonmetastatic thyroid tumors. About the research overall: Repertoire data that came from the blood and tumor or nodule tissue of malignant and benign thyroid patients were compared.

There were no patients who had received any treatment before thyroid surgery. Germline V lookup: CDR1 DFQATT, CDR2 SNEGSKA (reference sequence). There are 19 residues in the CDR3. J was trimmed by 4 bases and V by 2 bases; bases with no gene match: 18. TCRdb ran MiXCR on the PCR reads. The sample has some 20,000 clones; roughly an eighth are singletons. Ten or more counts support this clone. This sequence joins TRBV20-1 and TRBJ2-5, with 11 positions matching TRBD2. Sample: blood. The TCR originated in a male donor with papillary thyroid cancer or a benign thyroid nodule (not recorded which). Some clones in this sample may be carry-over from other donors' samples. The CDR3 here is CSARPAGTSGGGGRETQYF. DNA for the CDR3: TGCAGTGCTAGACCTGCCGGGACTAGCGGAGGAGGGGGGCGAGAGACCCAGTACTTC.